The sequence of this TCR beta chain was determined in a study of blood T cell repertoires in COVID-19. Across the study: The United States, Italy and Spain provided the acute and convalescent COVID-19 samples.

This CDR3 region has 15 residues. CDR1 is LNHDA and CDR2 is SQIVND in the germline V gene (reference sequence). Trimming took 7 bases from V and 1 from J, leaving 16 bases between them. In the original workflow: Scientists estimated how many nucleated cells there were by amplifying reference gene primers. TCRdb's table, derived via immunoSEQ multiplex PCR, lists solely in-frame clones and lacks some. V, J and clone size derive from that table, while D and trimming were established from the DNA sequence. The sample holds a few hundred thousand clones; 75% to 90% are singletons and the top ten take roughly 2%.

The receptor comes from a man aged 30-40 years who had recovered from COVID-19. The chain couples TRBV19 to TRBJ1-2, with D possibly being TRBD1 (6 bases). Sequenced sample: PBMCs or T cells enriched from blood (not recorded which). The CDR3 loop is CASMLHRESNYGYTF. Written as DNA, the CDR3 is TGTGCCAGTATGCTACACAGGGAGAGTAACTATGGCTACACCTTC. The full variable domain, its missing parts supplied by reference TRBV19 and TRBJ1-2, is DGGITQSPKYLFRKEGQNVTLSCEQNLNHDAMYWYRQDPGQGLRLIYYSQIVNDFQKGDIAEGYSVSREKKESFPLTVTSAQKNPTAFYLCASMLHRESNYGYTFGSGTRLTVV.